This T cell receptor (beta chain) was documented in a study of long-term antiretroviral therapy in people with HIV. Findings and limits, study-wide: ART preceded a rise in diversity that nonetheless stayed lower than in transplant donor controls.

Unmatched junction bases numbered 11, after V lost 7 bases and J lost 0 bases. Germline V lookup: CDR1 WNHNN, CDR2 SYGVQD (reference sequence). The CDR3 loop spans 17 amino acids. In regard to this clone: Antigen specificity is unknown.

It was version v3.0 of the immunoSEQ assay that was run at survey level. Sequencing was designed to cover roughly 40,000-50,000 T-cell genomes in each sample. Profiled with immunoSEQ multiplex PCR; TCRdb holds only in-frame clones, not every one. The sample lists over 35,000 clones, 86% occurring once. Cryopreserved PBMC samples of roughly 0.95-11 million cells were used for DNA extraction. This chain joins TRBV10-1 and TRBJ1-1, with 10 positions matching TRBD1. The sample consisted of unsorted PBMCs, taken just before starting antiretroviral therapy. This receptor was identified in a woman between 18 and 29 years old with HIV. CDR3 DNA sequence: TGCGCCAGCAAATCCGGGACAGGGGACGGGGTGAACACTGAAGCTTTCTTT. Translated, it gives CASKSGTGDGVNTEAFF.